This TCR beta chain derives from a study of shared clonotypes between healthy human individuals (dated by TCRdb to the early 2020s). For context, the study as a whole: A couple of women and three men aged 18 to 49 years were included in the cohort. To estimate repertoire size and how much clonotypes are shared between individuals, the study performed deep sequencing of blood TCR repertoires from roughly five healthy adults. Per donor, leukapheresis produced somewhere between about 0.8 and 9.5 billion PBMCs. For each donor, three plates each were used for CD4 naive and CD4 memory, two plates were used for CD8 naive, and one plate was used for CD8 memory. Libraries were prepared and TCR repertoires were sequenced by different laboratories using diverse techniques, in order to increase sequencing depth and limit assay-specific biases.

Comments on this clone: What this receptor recognizes is not known. No qualities accompany the bases; no much larger clone lies one base away.

The donors were healthy, HIV-negative adults with no recently reported acute infections or vaccinations. Every donor was a Caucasian adult residing in Nashville, Tennessee, USA. CD4+ T cells were enriched by magnetic negative selection; naive cells were then positively selected on CD45RA, and the negative fraction formed the memory subset. After blood collection by leukapheresis, PBMCs were isolated using Ficoll-Histopaque density gradient centrifugation and then cryopreserved in the vapor phase of liquid nitrogen. Analytical flow cytometry was used to check the purity and quantity of each magnetically sorted T cell population. Each sorted fraction had its genomic DNA isolated and then quantified by UV absorbance on a Nanodrop 2000c. TCR CDR3 regions were amplified from genomic DNA by multiplex PCR using the deep immunoSEQ assay. Genomic DNA extracted from each cell subset was distributed evenly over all wells of several immunoSEQ 96-well plates, and each plate served as one replicate. Each replicate PCR for sorted subsets received approximately 220 ng genomic DNA, equal to tens of thousands of T cell genomes. Purified libraries were measured with a Qubit 3.0 fluorometer, size-checked on a Bioanalyzer 2100, and measured again with the KAPA Library Quantification kit. Every immunoSEQ 96-well plate was sequenced on a dedicated single-read 150-cycle Illumina NextSeq 550 flow cell. As for the authors' bioinformatics: Because only junctional sequences without quality scores were contained in the immunoSEQ output, filtering matching that applied to full-length reads could not be performed. To assign V/J genes and CDR3, sequences were annotated using PyIR, a Python wrapper for IgBLAST v1.9, with IMGT germline references. Reads were filtered out if the reads had weak V/J assignments (E-value above 1e-6), no CDR3, stop codons, out-of-frame junctions, or ambiguous translated residues. A V3J clonotype was defined by an identical inferred V gene, J gene, and CDR3 amino acid sequence. Percentage overlap between repertoires was calculated by dividing the number of shared unique clonotypes by the size of the smaller repertoire. Three approaches were used to assess repertoire richness: RTK rarefaction, the Chao1 estimator, and Recon v2.1 estimates of unobserved clonotypes. For all TCRbeta clonotypes obtained by the gDNA method from a handful of donors, generation probabilities were computed with OLGA. Drawn from immuneACCESS, this table holds only the in-frame rearrangements with V and J called that TCRdb kept. Clones are partly lost; checked studies trace under half to an unresolved V gene and leave the rest unexplained. V and J calls plus clone size are reproduced from that table; the DNA served to infer D and trimming. Here the sample has about 710,000 clones; 72% occur a single time. Under 2% of the sample goes to the ten largest clones.

General study outcomes and caveats: Because the study included a small number of donors, the genetic and exposure-history diversity represented was limited. Compared with non-shared clonotypes, clonotypes shared by all four sorted-subset donors had higher generation probabilities. Based on pairwise subsampling, the degree of clonotype sharing among donors was expected to be affected by sequencing depth. When several donors were compared, the shared fraction of clonotypes was about 5.5% for naive CD4, 3.5% to 4% for naive CD8, roughly 2.3% for memory CD4, and 0.4% for memory CD8. Only blood was sampled, and tissue TCR repertoires likely differ from those in blood. Rarefaction of sorted-subset datasets indicated incomplete sequencing despite the large sequencing depth. Naive subsets generally had larger estimated clonotype richness than memory subsets did.

Sequencing used memory CD4+ T cells sorted from blood. In the paper's terms, the cell subset or site label means: CD45RA-negative fraction. This clonotype originated in a woman between 25 and 40 years old in good health.

The nucleotides are TGTGCCAGCAGTACGGGAGGGGGACTAGCGTATGAGCAGTTCTTC. Its product reads: CASSTGGGLAYEQFF. The rearranged chain carries TRBV28 and TRBJ2-1, and TRBD2 matches 10 of the central bases. For this chain, trimming is 5 bases at the V end and 8 bases at the J end, and the number of junction bases without a gene match is 9. The CDR3 runs 15 residues from the cysteine to the phenylalanine. The entry retains the CDR3 DNA only, 45 bases that are in frame from base 1. The germline V gene supplies CDR1 MDHEN and CDR2 SYDVKM.